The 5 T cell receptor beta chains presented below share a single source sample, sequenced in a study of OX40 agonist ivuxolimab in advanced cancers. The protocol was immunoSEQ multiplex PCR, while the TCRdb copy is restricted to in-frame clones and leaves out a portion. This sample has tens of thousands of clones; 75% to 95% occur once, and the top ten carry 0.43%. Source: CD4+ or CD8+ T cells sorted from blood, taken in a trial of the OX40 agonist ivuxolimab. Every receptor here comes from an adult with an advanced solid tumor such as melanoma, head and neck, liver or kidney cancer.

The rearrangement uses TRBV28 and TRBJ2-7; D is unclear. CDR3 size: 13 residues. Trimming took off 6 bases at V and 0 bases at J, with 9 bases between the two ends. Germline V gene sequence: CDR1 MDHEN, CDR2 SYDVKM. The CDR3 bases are TGTGCCAGCAGCAGCTATACCTCCTACGAGCAGTACTTC. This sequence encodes CASSSYTSYEQYF.

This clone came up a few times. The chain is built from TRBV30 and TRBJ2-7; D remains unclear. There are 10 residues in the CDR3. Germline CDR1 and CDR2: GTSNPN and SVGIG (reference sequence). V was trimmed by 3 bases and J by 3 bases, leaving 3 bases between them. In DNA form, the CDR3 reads TGTGCCTGGAGGGGCTACGAGCAGTACTTC. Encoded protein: CAWRGYEQYF.

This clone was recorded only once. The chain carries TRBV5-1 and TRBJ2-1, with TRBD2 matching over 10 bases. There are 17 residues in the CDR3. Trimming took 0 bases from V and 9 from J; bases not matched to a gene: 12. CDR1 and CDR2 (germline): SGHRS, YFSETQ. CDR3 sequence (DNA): TGCGCCAGCAGCTTGGCCAAGGCTAGCGGGAGTATCGCTGAGCAGTTCTTC. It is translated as CASSLAKASGSIAEQFF.

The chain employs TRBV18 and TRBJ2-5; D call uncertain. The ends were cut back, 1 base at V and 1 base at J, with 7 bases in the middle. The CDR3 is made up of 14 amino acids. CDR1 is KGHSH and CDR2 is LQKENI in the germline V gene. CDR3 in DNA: TGTGCCAGCTCACCACGTAACACCCAAGAGACCCAGTACTTC. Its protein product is CASSPRNTQETQYF.

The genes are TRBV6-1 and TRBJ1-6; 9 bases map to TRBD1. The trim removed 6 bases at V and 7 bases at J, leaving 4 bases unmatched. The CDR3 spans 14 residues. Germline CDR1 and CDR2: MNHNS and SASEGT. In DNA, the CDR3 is TGTGCCAGCAGATGGGACAGGGACAATTCACCCCTCCACTTT. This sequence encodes CASRWDRDNSPLHF.